This TCR beta chain derives from a study of T cells in Graves' hyperthyroidism and ophthalmopathy. Study-wide context: Any treatment followed the collection of peripheral blood at initial diagnosis.

Germline CDR1 MNHEY, CDR2 SVGEGT. V shed 2 bases and J shed 11 bases, with 12 bases lying between them. CDR3 length: 12 amino acids. This clonotype was observed a few times. Its antigen is not identified. The study defined stable Graves' hyperthyroidism as no ophthalmopathy progression within 18 months. General study results and limits: Among clonotypes expanded in thyroid above 0.001, most were also found in blood.

RNA transcripts provided the source from which TCR beta CDR3 regions were amplified. Primed by the HTBI set, a first-round RT-PCR was run on the TCR CDR3. TCRdb processed the multiplex PCR reads anew with MiXCR; each CDR3 protein has one entry. The table includes nearly 750,000 distinct CDR3 sequences, around a third detected once. The sequencing input was blood. The V and J genes are TRBV6-2 or TRBV6-3 and TRBJ1-1; the D is unclear. The sequence derives from a woman aged 35 to 49 with Graves' hyperthyroidism. CDR3 in amino acids: CASSYQTAAAFF. DNA of the CDR3: TGTGCCAGCAGTTACCAGACGGCTGCGGCTTTCTTT.